These 28 T cell receptor beta chains share one sample of origin, sequenced in a study of blood T cell repertoires in COVID-19. Repertoires were generated with immunoSEQ multiplex PCR, while TCRdb's copy carries only in-frame clones and drops some. The sample has roughly 35,000 clones, about 78% seen once. Sequencing was done on a sample of peripheral blood. These receptor sequences come from a man aged 80 or over with acute or convalescent COVID-19.

This chain connects TRBV4-3 to TRBJ1-4; TRBD1 might be the D (5 bases). The CDR3 sequence is 15 residues long. V lost 3 bases and J lost 6, with 14 bases in between. The germline CDR1 and CDR2 sequences are LGHNA and YSLEER. This CDR3 reads CASSHDSGSDEKLFF. CDR3 DNA sequence: TGCGCCAGCAGCCACGATTCAGGGTCTGATGAAAAACTGTTTTTT.

The chain combines TRBV10-3 with TRBJ1-2, with unresolved D. The germline V gene encodes CDR1 ENHRY and CDR2 SYGVKD. This CDR3 spans 12 amino acids. Trimming stripped 4 bases from V and 4 bases from J, with 7 bases between. The CDR3 sequence: CAISGDSYGYTF. In nucleotides, the CDR3 is TGTGCCATCAGTGGTGACTCCTATGGCTACACCTTC.

The J gene is TRBJ2-7, the V gene TRBV5-1; D not certain. This CDR3 region has 15 residues. V gave up 1 base and J gave up 0 bases, with 11 bases separating them. Looked up from germline, CDR1 is SGHRS and CDR2 is YFSETQ. DNA of the CDR3: TGCGCCAGCAGCTTGTTTCTCGGTAGCTCCTACGAGCAGTACTTC. Translated: CASSLFLGSSYEQYF.

The chain recombines TRBV7-3 with TRBJ2-7, with TRBD1 matching over 9 bases. Germline CDR1 reads SGHTA; CDR2 reads FQGTGA. The junction had 12 bases not matched to a gene; V was cut back by 6 bases and J by 6 bases. The CDR3 has 15 residues. CDR3 amino acids: CASRFQRTGGGEQYF. CDR3 coding DNA: TGTGCCAGCAGGTTCCAACGTACAGGGGGCGGCGAGCAGTACTTC.

The genes are TRBV19 and TRBJ2-1; maybe TRBD1 (6 bases). This CDR3 region has 14 residues. V gave up 8 bases and J gave up 0 bases, with 11 bases separating them. The germline V gene has CDR1 LNHDA and CDR2 SQIVND (reference sequence). The CDR3 sequence is CASGTPHSYNEQFF. CDR3 coding DNA: TGTGCCAGTGGGACACCTCACTCCTACAATGAGCAGTTCTTC.

The V gene is TRBV6-2 or TRBV6-3, the J gene TRBJ1-2; tentatively, D is TRBD1 (6 bases). V gave up 3 bases and J gave up 9 bases, with 17 bases separating them. This CDR3 region has 14 residues. From germline, CDR1 is MNHEY and CDR2 SVGEGT. The DNA for the CDR3 is TGTGCCAGCAGTTATCTCGACAGGCAAATAAGCTACACCTTC. Its translation: CASSYLDRQISYTF.

This chain links TRBV7-2 with TRBJ2-5; 16 bases line up with TRBD2. CDR1 and CDR2 from the germline V gene are SGHTA and FQGNSA. The V segment lost 4 bases and the J segment 5 bases; nucleotides outside the gene matches: 7. This CDR3 has 17 residues. CDR3 sequence reads: CASSSGLAGGPGETQYF. The CDR3 bases are TGTGCCAGCAGCTCGGGACTAGCGGGGGGGCCGGGCGAGACCCAGTACTTC.

The chain links TRBV19 to TRBJ2-7, with TRBD2 matching 7 bases. CDR1 is LNHDA, CDR2 SQIVND, per germline (reference sequence). The CDR3 is made up of 14 amino acids. Germline trimming cut 6 bases from V and 5 bases from J; bases unmatched to any gene: 10. CDR3 sequence: CASRNSGTMNEQYF. For the CDR3, the DNA is TGTGCCAGTAGAAACTCCGGGACTATGAACGAGCAGTACTTC.

The chain couples TRBV6-6 to TRBJ2-2, with D perhaps matching TRBD2 (7 bases). Germline V lookup: CDR1 MNHNY, CDR2 SVGAGI (reference sequence). Between the trimmed V and J ends, which lost 5 bases and 4 bases, there was a span of 20 bases. CDR3 size: 17 residues. CDR3 sequence (DNA): TGTGCCAGCAGTCGACTAAGTTCGGGGGGCCTCACCGGGGAGCTGTTTTTT. It is translated as CASSRLSSGGLTGELFF.

The V and J genes are TRBV7-2 and TRBJ2-1, with TRBD2 matching over 14 bases. Germline trimming cut 2 bases from V and 4 bases from J; bases unmatched to any gene: 7. The CDR3 spans 18 residues. Looked up from germline, CDR1 is SGHTA and CDR2 is FQGNSA. The chain's CDR3 is CASSLSSGTSGGYNEQFF. The CDR3 coding sequence is TGTGCCAGCAGCTTATCTTCCGGGACTAGCGGGGGTTACAATGAGCAGTTCTTC.

This clone showed up just a few times. The chain joins TRBV29-1 to TRBJ1-1; 7 nucleotides match TRBD1. There are 14 residues in the CDR3. Trimming took 2 bases from V and 4 from J; bases not matched to a gene: 7. The germline V gene has CDR1 SQVTM and CDR2 ANQGSEA. In DNA, the CDR3 is TGCAGCGTTGAACTCTCGCAGGGGGGCACTGAAGCTTTCTTT. Residues: CSVELSQGGTEAFF.

This rearrangement joins TRBV7-9 to TRBJ1-1; the match to TRBD1 covers 7 bases. Germline V gives CDR1 SEHNR, CDR2 FQNEAQ (reference sequence). Trimming took 3 bases from V and 3 from J; bases not matched to a gene: 1. This CDR3 contains 13 residues. The CDR3 is CASSFDRDTEAFF. The DNA for the CDR3 is TGTGCCAGCAGCTTCGACAGGGACACTGAAGCTTTCTTT.

The count of this clone is one. The rearrangement links TRBV5-4 to TRBJ1-1; a possible D gene is TRBD1 (6 bases). CDR3 size: 14 residues. CDR1 is SGHNT, CDR2 YYREEE, per germline (reference sequence). The ends were cut back, 4 bases at V and 3 bases at J, with 13 bases in the middle. CDR3 in amino acids: CASSPGVIDTEAFF. CDR3 nucleotides: TGTGCCAGCAGCCCAGGGGTTATAGACACTGAAGCTTTCTTT.

The chain carries TRBV9 and TRBJ1-4; TRBD1 matches 9 bases. V trimming: 0 bases; J trimming: 7 bases; junction bases outside the gene matches: 7. The CDR3 extends over 16 amino acids. CDR1 is SGDLS, CDR2 YYNGEE, per germline. The chain's CDR3 is CASSVDLGTGTEKLFF. The CDR3, as DNA: TGTGCCAGCAGCGTAGATCTAGGGACAGGGACTGAAAAACTGTTTTTT.

This clone was observed once. The chain couples TRBV7-2 to TRBJ1-1; D is possibly TRBD1 (6 bases). The germline gives CDR1 SGHTA, CDR2 FQGNSA. There are 13 residues in the CDR3. V was cut by 5 bases and J by 10 bases, with 17 bases left in between. As DNA, the CDR3 is TGTGCCAGCAGCCCGTCACAGGGCGGAAGAGCTTTCTTT. It codes for CASSPSQGGRAFF.

The rearrangement joins TRBV24-1 to TRBJ2-2; the D gene is possibly TRBD1 (6 bases). V was clipped by 3 bases and J by 6 bases, with 13 bases between them. The CDR3 is 15 amino acids. Germline V gives CDR1 KGHDR, CDR2 SFDVKD. CDR3 loop: CATSDPNRAAGELFF. In DNA form, the CDR3 reads TGTGCCACCAGTGATCCCAACAGGGCTGCCGGGGAGCTGTTTTTT.

The genes are TRBV4-1 and TRBJ1-4; a weak D match, TRBD1 (6 bases). The germline V gene encodes CDR1 MGHRA and CDR2 YSYEKL. Trimming stripped 1 base from V and 7 bases from J, with 19 bases between. This CDR3 comprises 17 residues. The CDR3 region has the DNA TGCGCCAGCAGCCAAGGCCTAACTCGGGGGGCGGGTGAAAAACTGTTTTTT. Encoded protein: CASSQGLTRGAGEKLFF.

This chain uses TRBV7-2 with TRBJ2-3, with 10 nucleotides matching TRBD2. Germline V gives CDR1 SGHTA, CDR2 FQGNSA. Trimming took 3 bases from V and 4 from J; bases not matched to a gene: 4. The CDR3 extends over 15 amino acids. The CDR3 reads CASSFQRGGPDTQYF. The CDR3 bases are TGTGCCAGCAGCTTTCAGCGGGGGGGACCAGATACGCAGTATTTT.

The chain has TRBV5-4 and TRBJ1-1; D remains unclear. CDR3 length equals 14 residues. The germline CDR1 and CDR2 sequences are SGHNT and YYREEE (reference sequence). The germline V and J ends were trimmed by 5 bases and 0 bases, with 11 bases remaining between them. CDR3 coding DNA: TGTGCCAGCAGACAGACCTCCATGAACACTGAAGCTTTCTTT. Amino acid sequence: CASRQTSMNTEAFF.

The chain has TRBV5-5 and TRBJ1-2; a possible D gene is TRBD1 (6 bases). The V end lost 2 bases, the J end lost 4 bases, and 15 bases lay between the germline ends. The CDR3 sequence is 15 residues long. Per the germline V gene, CDR1 is SGHKS and CDR2 is YYEKEE (reference sequence). In DNA, the CDR3 is TGTGCCAGCAGCTTATCCCACAGGGCGTCCTATGGCTACACCTTC. Amino acid sequence: CASSLSHRASYGYTF.

V is TRBV4-1 and J is TRBJ1-1; 7 bases fit TRBD1. The V gene end was trimmed by 3 bases and the J gene end by 1 base; junction bases not matched to a gene: 11. The CDR3 sequence is 17 residues long. Germline CDR1 reads MGHRA; CDR2 reads YSYEKL. This CDR3 is CASSHKVNRGPNTEAFF. For the CDR3, the DNA is TGCGCCAGCAGCCATAAGGTTAACAGGGGACCGAACACTGAAGCTTTCTTT.

The rearrangement links TRBV30 to TRBJ1-5; D not certain. This CDR3 contains 14 residues. The germline V gene encodes CDR1 GTSNPN and CDR2 SVGIG (reference sequence). V was shortened by 1 base and J by 3 bases, with 10 bases between the two germline ends. CDR3 sequence: CAWSGGGSNQPQHF. The CDR3 DNA is TGTGCCTGGAGTGGGGGAGGATCCAATCAGCCCCAGCATTTT.

The CDR3 bases are TGTGCCAGCAGTGTGCGGCAGGGAAGCACAGATACGCAGTATTTT. It codes for CASSVRQGSTDTQYF. The genes are TRBV2 and TRBJ2-3; a possible D gene is TRBD1 (5 bases). V was cut by 4 bases and J by 0 bases, with 11 bases left in between. The CDR3 length is 15 residues. CDR1 and CDR2 from the germline V gene are SNHLY and FYNNEI. The full variable domain, in which reference TRBV2 and TRBJ2-3 provide the parts outside the CDR3, is EPEVTQTPSHQVTQMGQEVILRCVPISNHLYFYWYRQILGQKVEFLVSFYNNEISEKSEIFDDQFSVERPDGSNFTLKIRSTKLEDSAMYFCASSVRQGSTDTQYFGPGTRLTVL.

V usage is TRBV5-1 and J usage is TRBJ1-2, with 7 bases matching TRBD1. Germline CDR1 is SGHRS and CDR2 is YFSETQ. Trimming removed 2 bases from V and 6 bases from J; junction bases left unmatched: 7. The CDR3 has 14 amino acids. CDR3 in amino acids: CASSLETGLDGYTF. DNA of the CDR3: TGCGCCAGCAGCTTAGAGACAGGGCTGGATGGCTACACCTTC.

This clone occurred a few times. The chain links TRBV19 to TRBJ1-6; D gene unclear. Per the germline V gene, CDR1 is LNHDA and CDR2 is SQIVND (reference sequence). V was shortened by 2 bases and J by 0 bases, with 8 bases between the two germline ends. The CDR3 extends over 16 amino acids. The CDR3 DNA follows: TGTGCCAGTAGTATACGGCAGCGCTCCTATAATTCACCCCTCCACTTT. It translates to CASSIRQRSYNSPLHF.

V and J are TRBV11-3 and TRBJ2-2; D is perhaps TRBD2 (7 bases). Trimming removed 4 bases from V and 2 bases from J, with 11 bases in between. The CDR3 sequence is 15 residues long. Germline CDR1 is SGHNT and CDR2 is YENEEA. CDR3 nucleotide sequence: TGTGCCAGCAGCTCCGGGGGGCCTAACACCGGGGAGCTGTTTTTT. Translating gives CASSSGGPNTGELFF.

This chain connects TRBV11-3 to TRBJ2-7, with TRBD2 as a possible D gene (6 bases). Per the germline V gene, CDR1 is SGHNT and CDR2 is YENEEA. Trimming pared 0 bases from V and 5 bases from J, leaving 11 bases between. The CDR3 has 14 amino acids. CDR3 in DNA: TGTGCCAGCAGCTTAGATGGAGGGATCGACGAGCAGTACTTC. Protein: CASSLDGGIDEQYF.

The rearrangement joins TRBV27 to TRBJ1-6; 8 bases fit TRBD1. The CDR3 has 15 amino acids. CDR1 is MNHEY and CDR2 is SMNVEV in the germline V gene (reference sequence). The trim removed 11 bases at V and 7 bases at J, leaving 13 bases unmatched. In DNA, the CDR3 is TGTGCCTCCCGTCCCGGGACAGGAACCAATTCACCCCTCCACTTT. Its translation: CASRPGTGTNSPLHF.